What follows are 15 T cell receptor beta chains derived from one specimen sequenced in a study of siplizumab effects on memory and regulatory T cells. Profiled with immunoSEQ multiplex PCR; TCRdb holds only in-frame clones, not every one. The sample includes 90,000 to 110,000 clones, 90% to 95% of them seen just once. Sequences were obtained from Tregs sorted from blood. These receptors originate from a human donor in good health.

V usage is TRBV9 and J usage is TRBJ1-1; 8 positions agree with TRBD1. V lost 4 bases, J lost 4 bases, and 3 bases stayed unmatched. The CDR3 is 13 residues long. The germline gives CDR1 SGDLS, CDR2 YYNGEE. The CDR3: CASSNTGGTEAFF. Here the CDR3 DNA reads TGTGCCAGCAGCAATACAGGGGGCACTGAAGCTTTCTTT.

This CDR3 is CASKRGTPRHNEQFF. The DNA for the CDR3 is TGTGCCAGCAAGCGAGGGACACCTCGACACAATGAGCAGTTCTTC. The chain links TRBV6-5 to TRBJ2-1; D is possibly TRBD1 (6 bases). The length of the CDR3 is 15 residues. Trimming took off 7 bases at V and 5 bases at J, with 18 bases between the two ends. Germline values: CDR1 MNHEY, CDR2 SVGAGI.

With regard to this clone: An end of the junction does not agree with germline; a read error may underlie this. In DNA, the CDR3 is TGCGTCAGCAGCTACCAGGAGAGGACCGAGCAGTACTTC. This sequence encodes CVSSYQERTEQYF. The gene calls are TRBV5-1 and TRBJ2-7; D not resolved. CDR3 length equals 13 residues. Per germline, CDR1 SGHRS and CDR2 YFSETQ.

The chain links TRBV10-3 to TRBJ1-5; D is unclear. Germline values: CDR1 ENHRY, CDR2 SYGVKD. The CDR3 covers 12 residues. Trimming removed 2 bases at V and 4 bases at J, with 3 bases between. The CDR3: CAISEGNQPQHF. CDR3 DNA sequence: TGTGCCATCAGTGAGGGAAATCAGCCCCAGCATTTT.

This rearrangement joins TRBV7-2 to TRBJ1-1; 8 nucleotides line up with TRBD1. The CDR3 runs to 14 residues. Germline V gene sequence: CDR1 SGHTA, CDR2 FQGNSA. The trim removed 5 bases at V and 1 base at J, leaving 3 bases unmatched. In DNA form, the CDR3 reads TGTGCCAGCAGCACGGACAGGGCGAACACTGAAGCTTTCTTT. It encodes CASSTDRANTEAFF.

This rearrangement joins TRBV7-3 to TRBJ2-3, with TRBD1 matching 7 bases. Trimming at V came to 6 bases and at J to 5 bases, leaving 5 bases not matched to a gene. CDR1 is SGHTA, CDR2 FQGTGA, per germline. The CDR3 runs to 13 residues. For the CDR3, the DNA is TGTGCCAGCAGACGGACAGGAAGAGATACGCAGTATTTT. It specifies CASRRTGRDTQYF. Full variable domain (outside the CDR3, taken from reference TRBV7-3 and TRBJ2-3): GAGVSQTPSNKVTEKGKYVELRCDPISGHTALYWYRQSLGQGPEFLIYFQGTGAADDSGLPNDRFFAVRPEGSVSTLKIQRTERGDSAVYLCASRRTGRDTQYFGPGTRLTVL.

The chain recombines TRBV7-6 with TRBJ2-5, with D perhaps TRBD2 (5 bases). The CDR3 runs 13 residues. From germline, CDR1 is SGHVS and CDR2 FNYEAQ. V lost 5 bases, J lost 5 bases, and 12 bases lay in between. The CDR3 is CASSNTRVETQYF. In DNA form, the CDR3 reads TGTGCCAGCAGCAATACTAGGGTCGAGACCCAGTACTTC.

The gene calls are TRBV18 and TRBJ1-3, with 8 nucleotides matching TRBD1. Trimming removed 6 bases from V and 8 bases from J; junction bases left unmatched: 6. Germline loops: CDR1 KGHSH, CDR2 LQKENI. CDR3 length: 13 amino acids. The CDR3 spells CASSQGQGDTIYF. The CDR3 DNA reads TGTGCCAGCTCCCAAGGACAGGGTGACACCATATATTTT.

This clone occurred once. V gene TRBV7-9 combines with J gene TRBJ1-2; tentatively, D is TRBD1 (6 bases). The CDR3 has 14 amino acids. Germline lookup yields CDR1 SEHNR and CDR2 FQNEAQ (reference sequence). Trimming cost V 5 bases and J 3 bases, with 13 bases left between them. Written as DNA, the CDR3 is TGTGCCAGCAGCCCTGGTAGGGGGTACTATGGCTACACCTTC. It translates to CASSPGRGYYGYTF.

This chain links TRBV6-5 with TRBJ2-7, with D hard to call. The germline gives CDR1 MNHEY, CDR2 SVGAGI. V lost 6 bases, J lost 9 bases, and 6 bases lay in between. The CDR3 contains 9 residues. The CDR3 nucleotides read TGTGCCAGCAGAGCAGGGCAGTACTTC. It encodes CASRAGQYF.

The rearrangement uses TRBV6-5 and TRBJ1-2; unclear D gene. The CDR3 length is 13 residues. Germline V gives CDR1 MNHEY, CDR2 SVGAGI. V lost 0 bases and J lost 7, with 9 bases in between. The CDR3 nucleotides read TGTGCCAGCAGTTACTCGACCGGGAGTGGCTACACCTTC. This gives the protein CASSYSTGSGYTF.

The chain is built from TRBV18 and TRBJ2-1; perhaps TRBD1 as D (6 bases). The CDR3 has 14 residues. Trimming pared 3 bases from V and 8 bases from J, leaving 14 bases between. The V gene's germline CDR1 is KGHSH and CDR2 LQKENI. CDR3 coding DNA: TGTGCCAGCTCACCTGGAACAGGGAGTGATGAGCAGTTCTTC. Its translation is CASSPGTGSDEQFF.

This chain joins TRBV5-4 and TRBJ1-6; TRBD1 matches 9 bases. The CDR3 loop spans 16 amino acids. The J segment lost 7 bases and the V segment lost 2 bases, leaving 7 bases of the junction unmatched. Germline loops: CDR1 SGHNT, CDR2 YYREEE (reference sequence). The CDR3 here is CASSFRDRAPNSPLHF. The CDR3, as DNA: TGTGCCAGCAGCTTCCGGGACAGGGCGCCCAATTCACCCCTCCACTTT.

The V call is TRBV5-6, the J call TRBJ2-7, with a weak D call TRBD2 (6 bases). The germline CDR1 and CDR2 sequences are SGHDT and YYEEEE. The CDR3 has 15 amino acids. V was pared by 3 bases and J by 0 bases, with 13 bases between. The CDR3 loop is CASSSTRGLSYEQYF. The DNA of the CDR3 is TGTGCCAGCAGCTCCACACGGGGACTCTCCTACGAGCAGTACTTC.

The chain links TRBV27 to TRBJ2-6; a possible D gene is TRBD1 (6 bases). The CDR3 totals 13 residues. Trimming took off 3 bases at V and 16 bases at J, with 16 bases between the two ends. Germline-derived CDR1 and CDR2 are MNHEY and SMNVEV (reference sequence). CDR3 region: CASSFTDSLLLTF. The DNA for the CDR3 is TGTGCCAGCAGTTTTACGGACAGCTTATTGCTGACTTTC.